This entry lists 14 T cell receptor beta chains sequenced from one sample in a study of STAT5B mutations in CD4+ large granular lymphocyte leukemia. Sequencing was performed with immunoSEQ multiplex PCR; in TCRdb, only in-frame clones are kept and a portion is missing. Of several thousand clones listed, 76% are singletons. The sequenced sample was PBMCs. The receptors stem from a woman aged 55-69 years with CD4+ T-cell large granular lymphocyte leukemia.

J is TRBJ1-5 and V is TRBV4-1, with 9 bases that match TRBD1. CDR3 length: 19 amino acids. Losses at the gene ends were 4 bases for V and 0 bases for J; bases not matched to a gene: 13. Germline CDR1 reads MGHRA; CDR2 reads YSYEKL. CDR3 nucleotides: TGCGCCAGCAGCCGGTCCCCGGGACAGGGAGGACCTAGCAATCAGCCCCAGCATTTT. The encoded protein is CASSRSPGQGGPSNQPQHF.

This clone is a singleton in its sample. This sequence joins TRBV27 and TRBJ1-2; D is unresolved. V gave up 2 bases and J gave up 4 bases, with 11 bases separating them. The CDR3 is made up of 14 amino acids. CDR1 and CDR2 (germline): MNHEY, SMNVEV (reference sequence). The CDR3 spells CASSLGVPIYGYTF. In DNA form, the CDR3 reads TGTGCCAGCAGTTTAGGGGTTCCCATCTATGGCTACACCTTC.

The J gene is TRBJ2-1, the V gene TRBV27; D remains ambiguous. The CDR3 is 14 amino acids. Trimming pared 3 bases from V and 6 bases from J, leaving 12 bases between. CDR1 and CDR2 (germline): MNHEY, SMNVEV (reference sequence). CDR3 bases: TGTGCCAGCAGTTTTGGGCTCGAGCCCAATGAGCAGTTCTTC. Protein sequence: CASSFGLEPNEQFF.

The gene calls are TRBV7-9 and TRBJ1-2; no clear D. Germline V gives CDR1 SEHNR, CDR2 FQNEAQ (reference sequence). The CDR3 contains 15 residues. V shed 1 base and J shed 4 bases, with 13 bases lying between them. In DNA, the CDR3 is TGTGCCAGCAGCTTAGGGTCCGGGGTGGTCTATGGCTACACCTTC. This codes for CASSLGSGVVYGYTF.

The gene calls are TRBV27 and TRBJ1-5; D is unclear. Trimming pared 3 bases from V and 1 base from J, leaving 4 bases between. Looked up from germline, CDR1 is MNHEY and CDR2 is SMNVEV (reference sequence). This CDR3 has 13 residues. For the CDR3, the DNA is TGTGCCAGCAGTTTTTTAAGCAATCAGCCCCAGCATTTT. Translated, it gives CASSFLSNQPQHF.

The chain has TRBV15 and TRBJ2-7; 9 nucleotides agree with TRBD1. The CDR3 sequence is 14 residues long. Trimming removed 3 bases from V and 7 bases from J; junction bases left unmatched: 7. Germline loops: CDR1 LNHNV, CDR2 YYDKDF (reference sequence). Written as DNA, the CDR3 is TGTGCCACCAGCAGTAGGGACAGGGTGGGGGAGCAGTACTTC. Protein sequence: CATSSRDRVGEQYF.

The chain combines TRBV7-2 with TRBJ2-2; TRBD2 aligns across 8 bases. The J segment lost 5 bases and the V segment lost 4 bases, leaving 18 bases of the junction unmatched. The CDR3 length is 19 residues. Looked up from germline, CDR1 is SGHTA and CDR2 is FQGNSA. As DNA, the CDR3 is TGTGCCAGCAGCTCATATTACGTGGTTAGCGGGAAGCAAACCGGGGAGCTGTTTTTT. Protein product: CASSSYYVVSGKQTGELFF. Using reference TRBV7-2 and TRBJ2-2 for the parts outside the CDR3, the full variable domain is GAGVSQSPSNKVTEKGKDVELRCDPISGHTALYWYRQSLGQGLEFLIYFQGNSAPDKSGLPSDRFSAERTGGSVSTLTIQRTQQEDSAVYLCASSSYYVVSGKQTGELFFGEGSRLTVL.

As DNA, the CDR3 is TGTGCCAGCAGTCCCGACAGGGCTAAACTCGGGACTGAAGCTTTCTTT. This sequence encodes CASSPDRAKLGTEAFF. This rearrangement joins TRBV5-6 to TRBJ1-1; 7 positions agree with TRBD1. With 5 bases clipped from V and 5 bases from J, the junction kept 15 bases outside the gene matches. Germline V gene data show CDR1 as SGHDT and CDR2 as YYEEEE. The CDR3 runs 16 residues.

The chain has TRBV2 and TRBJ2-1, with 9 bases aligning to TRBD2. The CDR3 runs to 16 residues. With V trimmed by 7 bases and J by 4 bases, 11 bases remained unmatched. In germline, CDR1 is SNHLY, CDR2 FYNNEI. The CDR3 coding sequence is TGTGCCAGCAAAGGGGTCGGGACTAGCAGATACAATGAGCAGTTCTTC. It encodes CASKGVGTSRYNEQFF.

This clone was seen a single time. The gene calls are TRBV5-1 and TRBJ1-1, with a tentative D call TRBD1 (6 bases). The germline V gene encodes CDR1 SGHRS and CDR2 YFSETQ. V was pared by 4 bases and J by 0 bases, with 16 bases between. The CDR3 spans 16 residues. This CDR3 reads CASSNPTGLMNTEAFF. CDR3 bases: TGCGCCAGCAGCAACCCGACAGGACTCATGAACACTGAAGCTTTCTTT.

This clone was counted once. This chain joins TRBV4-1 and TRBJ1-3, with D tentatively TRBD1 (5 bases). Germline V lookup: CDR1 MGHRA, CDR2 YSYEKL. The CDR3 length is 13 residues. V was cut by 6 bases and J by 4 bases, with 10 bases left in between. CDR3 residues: CASSRDGGNTIYF. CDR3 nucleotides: TGCGCCAGCAGTCGGGACGGGGGAAACACCATATATTTT.

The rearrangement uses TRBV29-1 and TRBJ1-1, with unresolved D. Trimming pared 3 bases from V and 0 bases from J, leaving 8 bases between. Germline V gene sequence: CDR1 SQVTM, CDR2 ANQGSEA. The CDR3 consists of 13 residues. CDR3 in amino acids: CSVERRLNTEAFF. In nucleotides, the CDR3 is TGCAGCGTTGAGCGACGGCTGAACACTGAAGCTTTCTTT.

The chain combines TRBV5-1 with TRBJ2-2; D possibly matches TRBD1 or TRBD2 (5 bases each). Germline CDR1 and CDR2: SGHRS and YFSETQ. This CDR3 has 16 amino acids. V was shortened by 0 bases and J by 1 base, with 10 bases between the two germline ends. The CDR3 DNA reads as TGCGCCAGCAGCTTGGGAGGGACCCGGAACACCGGGGAGCTGTTTTTT. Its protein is CASSLGGTRNTGELFF.

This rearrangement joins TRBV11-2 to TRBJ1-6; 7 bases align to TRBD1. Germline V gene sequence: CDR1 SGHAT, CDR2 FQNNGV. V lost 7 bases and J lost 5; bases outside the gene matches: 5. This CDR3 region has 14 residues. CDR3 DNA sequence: TGTGCCAGCACCTTGGGACAGAATAATTCACCCCTCCACTTT. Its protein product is CASTLGQNNSPLHF.